This TCR beta chain appears in the sequencing data of a study of CD4+ T cells in melanoma. Study-wide results and limits: CD8+ T cell, macrophage and B cell function reportedly correlated with neoantigen-specific CD4+ T cells. Reportedly, melanoma neoantigen-specific CD4+ T cells showed varied differentiation states.

Only in-frame clones appear in the TCRdb table, and some are missing; sequencing was by immunoSEQ multiplex PCR. The data hold 11,000 or so clones, with over 60% observed a single time. Germline CDR1 SGHNT, CDR2 YENEEA. V was trimmed by 2 bases and J by 6 bases, leaving 13 bases between them. This CDR3 contains 14 residues. With regard to this clone: The antigen remains unidentified.

The source of this sequence is a human donor with melanoma. This chain links TRBV11-3 with TRBJ2-5, with D possibly being TRBD1 (6 bases). Specimen: cells from a culture (not recorded whether cultured in vitro). CDR3 residues: CASSLRLGAKTQYF. The CDR3 DNA sequence: TGTGCCAGCAGCTTACGGTTGGGGGCCAAGACCCAGTACTTC.